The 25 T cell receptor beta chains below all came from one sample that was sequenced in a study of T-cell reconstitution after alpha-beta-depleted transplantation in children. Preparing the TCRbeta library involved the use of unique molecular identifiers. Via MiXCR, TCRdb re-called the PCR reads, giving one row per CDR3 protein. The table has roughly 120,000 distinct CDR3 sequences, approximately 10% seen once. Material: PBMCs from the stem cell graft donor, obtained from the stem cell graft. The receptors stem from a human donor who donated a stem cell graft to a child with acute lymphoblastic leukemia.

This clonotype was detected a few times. The CDR3 sequence: CASSFGNAGELFF. Here the CDR3 DNA reads TGTGCCAGCAGCTTTGGGAATGCCGGGGAGCTGTTTTTT. This rearrangement joins TRBV7-3 to TRBJ2-2, with D unresolved. The CDR3 contains 13 residues. Germline V lookup: CDR1 SGHTA, CDR2 FQGTGA. V was pared by 3 bases and J by 6 bases, with 8 bases between.

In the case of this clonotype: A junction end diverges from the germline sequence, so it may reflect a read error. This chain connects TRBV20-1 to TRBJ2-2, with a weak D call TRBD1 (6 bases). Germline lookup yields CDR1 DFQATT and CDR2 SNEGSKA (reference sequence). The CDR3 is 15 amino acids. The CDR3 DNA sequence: TGCTGTGCTAGAGGGGCAGGGACATCCTCCGGGGAGCTGTTTTTT. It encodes CCARGAGTSSGELFF.

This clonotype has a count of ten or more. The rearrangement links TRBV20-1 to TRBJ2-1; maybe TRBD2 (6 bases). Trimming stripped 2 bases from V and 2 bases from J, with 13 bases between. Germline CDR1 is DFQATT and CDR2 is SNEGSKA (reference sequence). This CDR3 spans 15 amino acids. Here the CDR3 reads CSARLVGGPYNEQFF. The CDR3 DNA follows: TGCAGTGCTAGACTAGTCGGGGGTCCCTACAATGAGCAGTTCTTC.

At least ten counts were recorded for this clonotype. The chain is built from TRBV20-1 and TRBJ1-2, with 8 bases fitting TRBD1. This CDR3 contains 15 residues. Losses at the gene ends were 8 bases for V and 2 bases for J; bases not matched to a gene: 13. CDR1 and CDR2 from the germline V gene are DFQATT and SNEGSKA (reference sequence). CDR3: CSPTSGQVGNYGYTF. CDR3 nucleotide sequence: TGCAGTCCAACCTCGGGACAGGTGGGCAACTATGGCTACACCTTC.

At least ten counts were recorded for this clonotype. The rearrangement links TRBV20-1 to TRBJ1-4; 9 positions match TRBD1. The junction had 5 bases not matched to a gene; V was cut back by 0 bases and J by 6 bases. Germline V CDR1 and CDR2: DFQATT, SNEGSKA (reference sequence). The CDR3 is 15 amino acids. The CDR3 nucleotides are TGCAGTGCTAGAGATCTAGACAGGGGGTATGAAAAACTGTTTTTT. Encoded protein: CSARDLDRGYEKLFF.

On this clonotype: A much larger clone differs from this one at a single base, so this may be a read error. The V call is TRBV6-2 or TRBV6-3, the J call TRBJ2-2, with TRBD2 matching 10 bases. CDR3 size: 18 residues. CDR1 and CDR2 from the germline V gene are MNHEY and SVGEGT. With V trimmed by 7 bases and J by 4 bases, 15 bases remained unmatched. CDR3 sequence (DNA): TGTGCCAGCACTCCCAGACTAGCGGGCATGCTAGCCACCGGGGAGCTGTTTTTT. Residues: CASTPRLAGMLATGELFF.

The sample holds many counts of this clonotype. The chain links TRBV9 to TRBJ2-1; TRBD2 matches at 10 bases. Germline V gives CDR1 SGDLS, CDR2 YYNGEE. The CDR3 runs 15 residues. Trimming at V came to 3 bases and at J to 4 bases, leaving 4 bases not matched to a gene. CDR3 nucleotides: TGTGCCAGCAGCGACCTACTAGCGGGGTACAATGAGCAGTTCTTC. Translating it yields CASSDLLAGYNEQFF. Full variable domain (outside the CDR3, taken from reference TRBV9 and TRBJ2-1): DSGVTQTPKHLITATGQRVTLRCSPRSGDLSVYWYQQSLDQGLQFLIQYYNGEERAKGNILERFSAQQFPDLHSELNLSSLELGDSALYFCASSDLLAGYNEQFFGPGTRLTVL.

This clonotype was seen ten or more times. The CDR3 loop reads CSVGGPGKFF. CDR3 nucleotide sequence: TGCAGCGTGGGGGGGCCGGGGAAGTTCTTC. V is TRBV29-1 and J is TRBJ2-1, with D perhaps TRBD2 (7 bases). The CDR3 has 10 residues. Germline values: CDR1 SQVTM, CDR2 ANQGSEA. V was trimmed by 6 bases and J by 14 bases, leaving 14 bases between them.

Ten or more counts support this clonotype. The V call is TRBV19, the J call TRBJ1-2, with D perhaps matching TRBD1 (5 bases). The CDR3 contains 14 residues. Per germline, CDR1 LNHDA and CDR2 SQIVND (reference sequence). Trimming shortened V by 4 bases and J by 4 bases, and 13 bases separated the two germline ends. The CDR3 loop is CASSSQQDPYGYTF. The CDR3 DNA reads TGTGCCAGTAGTAGCCAACAGGATCCCTATGGCTACACCTTC.

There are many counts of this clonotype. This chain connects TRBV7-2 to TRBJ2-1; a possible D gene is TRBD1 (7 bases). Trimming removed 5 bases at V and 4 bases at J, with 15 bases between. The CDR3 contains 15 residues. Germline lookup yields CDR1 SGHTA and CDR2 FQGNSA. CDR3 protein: CASSPRDSPYNEQFF. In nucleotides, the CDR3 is TGTGCCAGCAGCCCGCGGGACAGCCCTTACAATGAGCAGTTCTTC.

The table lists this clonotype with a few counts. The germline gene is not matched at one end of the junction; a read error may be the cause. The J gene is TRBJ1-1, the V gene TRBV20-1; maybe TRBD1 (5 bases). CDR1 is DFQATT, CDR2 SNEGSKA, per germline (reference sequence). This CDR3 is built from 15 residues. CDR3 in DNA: TGCAGTCCTAGAGGGCAGGGTGGTTTGAACACTGAAGCTTTCTTT. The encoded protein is CSPRGQGGLNTEAFF.

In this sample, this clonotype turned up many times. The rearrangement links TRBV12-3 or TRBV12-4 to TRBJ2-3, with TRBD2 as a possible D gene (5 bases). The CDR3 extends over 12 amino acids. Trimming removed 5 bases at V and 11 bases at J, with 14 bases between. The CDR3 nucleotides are TGTGCCAGCAGTCCGGACTCATGGGGGCAGTATTTT. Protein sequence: CASSPDSWGQYF.

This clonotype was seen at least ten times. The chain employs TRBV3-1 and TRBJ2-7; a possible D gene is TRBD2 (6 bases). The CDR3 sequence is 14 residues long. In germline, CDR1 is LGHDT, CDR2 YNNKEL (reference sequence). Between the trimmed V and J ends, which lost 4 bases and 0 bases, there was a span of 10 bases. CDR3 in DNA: TGTGCCAGCAGCCCTGGAGGGGTCTCCTACGAGCAGTACTTC. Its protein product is CASSPGGVSYEQYF.

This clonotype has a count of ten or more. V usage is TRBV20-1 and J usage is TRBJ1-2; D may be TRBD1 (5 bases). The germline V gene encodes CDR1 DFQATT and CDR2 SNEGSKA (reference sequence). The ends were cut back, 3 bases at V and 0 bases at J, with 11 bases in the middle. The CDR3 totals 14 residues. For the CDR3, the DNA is TGCAGTGCTAGCGACGGGGGGGCTAACTATGGCTACACCTTC. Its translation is CSASDGGANYGYTF.

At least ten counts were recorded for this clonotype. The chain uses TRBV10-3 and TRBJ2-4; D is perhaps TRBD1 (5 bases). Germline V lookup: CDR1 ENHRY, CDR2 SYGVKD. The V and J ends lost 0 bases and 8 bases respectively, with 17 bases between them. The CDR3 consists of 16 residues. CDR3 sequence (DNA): TGTGCCATCAGTGAGTCGAATACAGGCCGTTTGGACATTCAGTACTTC. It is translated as CAISESNTGRLDIQYF.

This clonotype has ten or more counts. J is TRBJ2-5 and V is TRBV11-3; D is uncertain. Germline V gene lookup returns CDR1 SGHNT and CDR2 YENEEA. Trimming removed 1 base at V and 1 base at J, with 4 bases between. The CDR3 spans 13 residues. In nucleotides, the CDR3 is TGTGCCAGCAGCTTAGGGATCCAAGAGACCCAGTACTTC. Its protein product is CASSLGIQETQYF. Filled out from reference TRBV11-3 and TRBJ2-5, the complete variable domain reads EAGVVQSPRYKIIEKKQPVAFWCNPISGHNTLYWYLQNLGQGPELLIRYENEEAVDDSQLPKDRFSAERLKGVDSTLKIQPAELGDSAVYLCASSLGIQETQYFGPGTRLLVL.

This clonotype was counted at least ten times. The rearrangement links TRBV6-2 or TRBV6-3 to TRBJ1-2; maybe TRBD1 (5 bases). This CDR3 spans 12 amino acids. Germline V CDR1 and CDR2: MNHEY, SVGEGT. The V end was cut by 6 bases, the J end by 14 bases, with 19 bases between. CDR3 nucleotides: TGTGCCAGCAGCCCGGGGGGAAGCGAGGGAACCTTC. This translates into CASSPGGSEGTF.

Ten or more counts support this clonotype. The CDR3 DNA is TGCGCCAGCAGCTTGGTAGTGGGGCGGCAACTCACAGATACGCAGTATTTT. It is translated as CASSLVVGRQLTDTQYF. The V and J genes are TRBV5-1 and TRBJ2-3, with D possibly TRBD1 on 5 matching bases. Per the germline V gene, CDR1 is SGHRS and CDR2 is YFSETQ. The CDR3 is 17 residues long. Trimming pared 0 bases from V and 2 bases from J, leaving 16 bases between.

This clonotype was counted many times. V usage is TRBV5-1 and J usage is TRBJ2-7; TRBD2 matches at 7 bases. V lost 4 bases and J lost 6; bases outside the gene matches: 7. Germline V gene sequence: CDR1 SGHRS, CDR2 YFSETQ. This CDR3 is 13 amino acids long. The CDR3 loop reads CASSRVGEGEQYF. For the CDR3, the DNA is TGCGCCAGCAGCCGCGTGGGGGAGGGCGAGCAGTACTTC.

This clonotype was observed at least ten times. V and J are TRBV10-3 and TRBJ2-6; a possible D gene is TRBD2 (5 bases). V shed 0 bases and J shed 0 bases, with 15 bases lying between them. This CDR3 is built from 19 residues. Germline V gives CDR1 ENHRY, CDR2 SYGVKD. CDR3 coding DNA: TGTGCCATCAGTGAGTCACCAGCATCGGGATACTCTGGGGCCAACGTCCTGACTTTC. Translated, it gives CAISESPASGYSGANVLTF.

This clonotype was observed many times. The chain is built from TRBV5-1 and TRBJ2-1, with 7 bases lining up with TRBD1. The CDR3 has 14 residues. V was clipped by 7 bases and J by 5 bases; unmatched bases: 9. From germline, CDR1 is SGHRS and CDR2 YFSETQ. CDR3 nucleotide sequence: TGCGCCAGCCTTTCTCCGGGACAGCACAATGAGCAGTTCTTC. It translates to CASLSPGQHNEQFF.

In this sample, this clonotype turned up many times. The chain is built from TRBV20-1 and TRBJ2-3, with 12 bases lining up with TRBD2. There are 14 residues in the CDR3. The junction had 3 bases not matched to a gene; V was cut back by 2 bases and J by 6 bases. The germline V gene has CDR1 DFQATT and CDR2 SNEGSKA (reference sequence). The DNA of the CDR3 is TGCAGTGCTAGACTAGCGGGGGGGCGTGATACGCAGTATTTT. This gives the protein CSARLAGGRDTQYF.

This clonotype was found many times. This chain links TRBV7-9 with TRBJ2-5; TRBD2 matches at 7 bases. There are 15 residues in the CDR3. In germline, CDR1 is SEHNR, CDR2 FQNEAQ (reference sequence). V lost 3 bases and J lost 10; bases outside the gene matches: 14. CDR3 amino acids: CASSFSTSAVKDQYF. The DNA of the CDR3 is TGTGCCAGCAGCTTTAGTACTAGCGCCGTAAAGGACCAGTACTTC. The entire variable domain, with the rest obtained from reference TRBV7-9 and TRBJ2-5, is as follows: DTGVSQNPRHKITKRGQNVTFRCDPISEHNRLYWYRQTLGQGPEFLTYFQNEAQLEKSRLLSDRFSAERPKGSFSTLEIQRTEQGDSAMYLCASSFSTSAVKDQYFGPGTRLLVL.

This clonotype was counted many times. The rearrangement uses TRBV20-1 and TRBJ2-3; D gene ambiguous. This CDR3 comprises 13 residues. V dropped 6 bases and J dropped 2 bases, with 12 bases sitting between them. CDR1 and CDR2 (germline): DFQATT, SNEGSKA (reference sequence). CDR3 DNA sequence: TGCAGTGCGCGGCAGGAGAACACAGATACGCAGTATTTT. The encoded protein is CSARQENTDTQYF.

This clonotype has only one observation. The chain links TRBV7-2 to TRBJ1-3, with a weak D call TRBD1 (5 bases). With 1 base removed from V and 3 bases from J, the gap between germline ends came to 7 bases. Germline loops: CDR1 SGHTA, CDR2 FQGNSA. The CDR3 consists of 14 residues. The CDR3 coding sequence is TGTGCCAGCAGCTTAGATCAGGGTGGAAACACCATATATTTT. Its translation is CASSLDQGGNTIYF.